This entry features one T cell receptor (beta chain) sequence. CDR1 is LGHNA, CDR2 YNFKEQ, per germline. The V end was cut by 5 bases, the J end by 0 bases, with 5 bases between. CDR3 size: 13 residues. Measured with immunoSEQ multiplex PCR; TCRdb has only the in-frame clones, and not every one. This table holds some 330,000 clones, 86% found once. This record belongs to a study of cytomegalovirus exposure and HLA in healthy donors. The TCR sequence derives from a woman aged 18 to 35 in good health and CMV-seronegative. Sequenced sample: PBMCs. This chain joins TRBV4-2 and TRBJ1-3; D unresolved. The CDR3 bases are TGTGCCAGCAGCATTCTCTCTGGAAACACCATATATTTT. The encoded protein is CASSILSGNTIYF.